The 19 T cell receptor beta chains in this list originate from one sample, sequenced in a study of blood T cell repertoires in COVID-19. The table came from immunoSEQ multiplex PCR; TCRdb's copy has only in-frame clones and leaves some out. The sample contains 300,000 to 500,000 clones, roughly 90% of which appear only once. The sequencing input was PBMCs or T cells enriched from blood (not recorded which). The origin of the receptors is a woman in her thirties with acute COVID-19.

V is TRBV12-5 and J is TRBJ2-3; perhaps TRBD1 as D (5 bases). CDR3 length equals 15 residues. Per germline, CDR1 LGHNT and CDR2 FRNRAP. V dropped 4 bases and J dropped 6 bases, with 17 bases sitting between them. Here the CDR3 reads CASGSGQVERDTQYF. CDR3 sequence (DNA): TGTGCTAGTGGTTCAGGGCAGGTGGAAAGGGATACGCAGTATTTT.

The chain is built from TRBV13 and TRBJ1-5; tentatively, D is TRBD1 (5 bases). The CDR3 spans 15 residues. Trimming shortened V by 5 bases and J by 4 bases, and 15 bases separated the two germline ends. Germline values: CDR1 PRHDT, CDR2 FYEKMQ (reference sequence). CDR3 nucleotides: TGTGCCAGCAGCGCGGGGAGGGGAGGGAATCAGCCCCAGCATTTT. Residues: CASSAGRGGNQPQHF.

This chain links TRBV10-3 with TRBJ1-1, with D maybe TRBD1 (6 bases). The V and J ends lost 0 bases and 3 bases respectively, with 11 bases between them. In germline, CDR1 is ENHRY, CDR2 SYGVKD. The CDR3 extends over 15 amino acids. The CDR3 sequence is CAISESGGLDTEAFF. The CDR3 nucleotides are TGTGCCATCAGTGAGTCAGGGGGTTTGGACACTGAAGCTTTCTTT.

The V gene is TRBV7-2, the J gene TRBJ1-1; 7 bases align to TRBD1. CDR3 length: 15 residues. Germline V gives CDR1 SGHTA, CDR2 FQGNSA. The ends lost 0 bases at V and 3 bases at J; junction bases unmatched: 4. The CDR3 here is CASSLAGGFDTEAFF. The DNA of the CDR3 is TGTGCCAGCAGCTTAGCAGGGGGCTTCGACACTGAAGCTTTCTTT.

The genes are TRBV10-3 and TRBJ1-1; 7 bases map to TRBD1. CDR1 is ENHRY, CDR2 SYGVKD, per germline. V lost 3 bases and J lost 5; bases outside the gene matches: 6. The CDR3 spans 14 residues. The CDR3 coding sequence is TGTGCCATCAGTGACCAGGGGGTTCAGACTGAAGCTTTCTTT. Translating it yields CAISDQGVQTEAFF.

V gene TRBV19 combines with J gene TRBJ1-4, with TRBD1 matching over 7 bases. CDR3 size: 18 residues. Germline-derived CDR1 and CDR2 are LNHDA and SQIVND (reference sequence). The J segment lost 6 bases and the V segment lost 4 bases, leaving 17 bases of the junction unmatched. The CDR3 sequence: CASSNLGTGVRRHEKLFF. The CDR3 DNA sequence: TGTGCCAGTAGTAATTTAGGTACAGGGGTGCGGAGACATGAAAAACTGTTTTTT.

The rearrangement links TRBV2 to TRBJ1-5; D call uncertain. The V and J ends lost 1 base and 5 bases respectively, with 6 bases between them. The CDR3 covers 13 residues. The germline V gene encodes CDR1 SNHLY and CDR2 FYNNEI. As DNA, the CDR3 is TGTGCCAGCAGTGAAGGTCTCCATCAGCCCCAGCATTTT. Translated, it gives CASSEGLHQPQHF.

This clone was counted once. V and J are TRBV25-1 and TRBJ2-2; a weak D match, TRBD2 (6 bases). The germline gives CDR1 MGHDK, CDR2 SYGVNS. Trimming left V 8 bases short and J 0 bases short, with 16 bases between. The CDR3 extends over 16 amino acids. The CDR3 sequence is CASHTGVGSNTGELFF. The DNA of the CDR3 is TGTGCCAGCCATACGGGGGTTGGGTCGAACACCGGGGAGCTGTTTTTT.

This clone has only one observation. CDR3: CASSTQGAGEQFF. The CDR3 nucleotides read TGTGCCAGCTCAACACAGGGGGCTGGTGAGCAGTTCTTC. The chain carries TRBV18 and TRBJ2-1; 9 bases are shared with TRBD1. Germline V gene data show CDR1 as KGHSH and CDR2 as LQKENI. The V and J ends lost 5 bases and 9 bases, in that order; junction bases with no gene match: 5. There are 13 residues in the CDR3.

V usage is TRBV29-1 and J usage is TRBJ1-2; possibly TRBD1 for D (5 bases). CDR3 length: 12 residues. With 6 bases removed from V and 3 bases from J, the gap between germline ends came to 11 bases. CDR1 and CDR2 from the germline V gene are SQVTM and ANQGSEA. CDR3 sequence (DNA): TGCAGCGTGTTGGACACAGACTATGGCTACACCTTC. This gives the protein CSVLDTDYGYTF.

The V and J genes are TRBV18 and TRBJ1-2; 8 nucleotides line up with TRBD1. Germline-derived CDR1 and CDR2 are KGHSH and LQKENI. J was trimmed by 13 bases and V by 5 bases; bases with no gene match: 12. This CDR3 is built from 13 residues. This CDR3 is CASSSMGQVERTF. The CDR3 DNA follows: TGTGCCAGCTCAAGTATGGGACAGGTGGAACGCACCTTC.

On this clone: Other DNA sequences within the sample encode an identical CDR3. CDR3 loop: CATSDPTGTDTQYF. Written as DNA, the CDR3 is TGTGCCACCAGTGACCCGACAGGCACAGATACGCAGTATTTT. The chain employs TRBV24-1 and TRBJ2-3, with a weak D call TRBD1 (5 bases). Trimming left V 4 bases short and J 1 base short, with 8 bases between. The CDR3 is 14 residues long. CDR1 is KGHDR and CDR2 is SFDVKD in the germline V gene.

This chain uses TRBV5-1 with TRBJ2-3, with D tentatively TRBD1 (6 bases). V was pared by 4 bases and J by 2 bases, with 11 bases between. CDR1 is SGHRS and CDR2 is YFSETQ in the germline V gene. CDR3 length equals 14 residues. DNA of the CDR3: TGCGCCAGCAGCAAGGGACAACTCACAGATACGCAGTATTTT. Translating it yields CASSKGQLTDTQYF.

This chain links TRBV10-3 with TRBJ1-3; D not resolved. Germline CDR1 and CDR2: ENHRY and SYGVKD. The CDR3 spans 17 residues. The V end was cut by 4 bases, the J end by 0 bases, with 16 bases between. The CDR3: CAISGFDEGYSGNTIYF. CDR3 coding DNA: TGTGCCATCAGTGGTTTCGATGAGGGTTACTCTGGAAACACCATATATTTT.

DNA for the CDR3: TGTGCCAGCAATTCCGGGACTAGCGGCTACAATGAGCAGTTCTTC. Its protein product is CASNSGTSGYNEQFF. The chain joins TRBV27 to TRBJ2-1; 11 bases map to TRBD2. Germline CDR1 is MNHEY and CDR2 is SMNVEV (reference sequence). Unmatched junction bases numbered 5, after V lost 7 bases and J lost 3 bases. There are 15 residues in the CDR3.

The chain joins TRBV10-3 to TRBJ2-3; 11 bases are shared with TRBD2. The CDR3 sequence is 19 residues long. The germline V gene has CDR1 ENHRY and CDR2 SYGVKD. J was trimmed by 1 base and V by 2 bases; bases with no gene match: 11. CDR3 amino acids: CAISERVSGGAVGTDTQYF. The CDR3 nucleotides read TGTGCCATCAGTGAGCGGGTTAGCGGGGGGGCGGTCGGCACAGATACGCAGTATTTT.

This chain uses TRBV4-2 with TRBJ1-1, with 7 bases identical to TRBD1. Per the germline V gene, CDR1 is LGHNA and CDR2 is YNFKEQ. The V and J ends lost 4 bases and 9 bases, in that order; junction bases with no gene match: 5. This CDR3 comprises 12 residues. Here the CDR3 DNA reads TGTGCCAGCAGCCCGCAGACAGGGAAAGCTTTCTTT. Encoded protein: CASSPQTGKAFF.

This clone was seen only once. V and J are TRBV4-3 and TRBJ2-3; 7 nucleotides line up with TRBD1. The CDR3 is made up of 12 amino acids. V shed 5 bases, J shed 6 bases, and the junction held 2 bases outside the gene matches. Germline V gene lookup returns CDR1 LGHNA and CDR2 YSLEER. The CDR3 here is CASSDREDTQYF. For the CDR3, the DNA is TGCGCCAGCAGCGACAGGGAGGATACGCAGTATTTT.

This clone appeared once. V and J are TRBV30 and TRBJ1-1; D gene ambiguous. V was cut by 2 bases and J by 4 bases, with 8 bases left in between. The CDR3 is made up of 12 amino acids. Germline V gives CDR1 GTSNPN, CDR2 SVGIG (reference sequence). CDR3 DNA: TGTGCCTGGAGTTCGTGGGCCACTGAAGCTTTCTTT. As protein: CAWSSWATEAFF.